A single sample is the source of the 8 T cell receptor beta chains below, sequenced in a study of blood T cell repertoires in COVID-19. TCRdb's table, derived via immunoSEQ multiplex PCR, lists solely in-frame clones and lacks some. There are about 170,000 clones in the sample; approximately 85% occur only once, and approximately 1.2% lies in the top ten. Sequencing was performed on peripheral blood. These TCRs come from a man aged 55 to 70 who had recovered from COVID-19.

V is TRBV4-3 and J is TRBJ1-2; the D gene is possibly TRBD1 (5 bases). Germline lookup yields CDR1 LGHNA and CDR2 YSLEER. The CDR3 consists of 15 residues. V was trimmed by 0 bases and J by 7 bases, leaving 15 bases between them. The CDR3 DNA follows: TGCGCCAGCAGCCAAGATATTGGGGGGGATTCTGGCTACACCTTC. Its protein is CASSQDIGGDSGYTF.

The chain joins TRBV5-1 to TRBJ2-3; weak D call: TRBD1 (5 bases). Between the trimmed V and J ends, which lost 0 bases and 5 bases, there was a span of 7 bases. CDR1 and CDR2 from the germline V gene are SGHRS and YFSETQ. The CDR3 runs 13 residues. CDR3 sequence reads: CASSLGGLDTQYF. In nucleotides, the CDR3 is TGCGCCAGCAGCTTGGGGGGCTTAGATACGCAGTATTTT.

A few counts support this clone. This chain joins TRBV3-1 (or the pseudogene TRBV3-2) and TRBJ1-1; no clear D gene. Germline values: CDR1 LGHDT, CDR2 YNNKEL (reference sequence). Trimming took off 6 bases at V and 1 base at J, with 12 bases between the two ends. CDR3 length: 14 residues. The CDR3 loop is CASSQSRGNTEAFF. The CDR3 DNA reads as TGTGCCAGCAGTCAATCCCGGGGGAACACTGAAGCTTTCTTT.

The chain links TRBV7-3 to TRBJ1-1, with D uncertain. Germline loops: CDR1 SGHTA, CDR2 FQGTGA. The CDR3 loop spans 14 amino acids. The V gene lost 1 base and the J gene lost 3 bases, with 9 bases spanning the gap. The CDR3 nucleotides are TGTGCCAGCAGCTTAAGGCACGGGGACACTGAAGCTTTCTTT. This gives the protein CASSLRHGDTEAFF.

The chain recombines TRBV24-1 with TRBJ2-5, with D tentatively TRBD2 (6 bases). V lost 4 bases, J lost 7 bases, and 12 bases lay in between. This CDR3 contains 13 residues. Germline CDR1 is KGHDR and CDR2 is SFDVKD. DNA of the CDR3: TGTGCCACCAGTGAGGGGAGGCTCAGGACCCAGTACTTC. The encoded protein is CATSEGRLRTQYF.

This rearrangement joins TRBV5-3 to TRBJ1-5, with 9 bases aligning to TRBD1. TRBV5-3 is marked as an open reading frame, function uncertain. Trimming took 4 bases from V and 2 from J; bases not matched to a gene: 13. There are 18 residues in the CDR3. In DNA, the CDR3 is TGTGCCAGAAGCGCGGACAGGGGAGAAGGTTGCGGCAATCAGCCCCAGCATTTT. This translates into CARSADRGEGCGNQPQHF.

The rearrangement joins TRBV7-9 to TRBJ2-7; tentative D call: TRBD1 (6 bases). CDR1 is SEHNR and CDR2 is FQNEAQ in the germline V gene (reference sequence). This CDR3 is 14 amino acids long. Trimming took 1 base from V and 3 from J, leaving 10 bases between them. CDR3 region: CASSLGTAFYEQYF. The CDR3 nucleotides are TGTGCCAGCAGCTTAGGGACAGCCTTCTACGAGCAGTACTTC.

This clone was seen a few times. The chain combines TRBV27 with TRBJ1-5; possible D gene TRBD1, 5 bases. V was trimmed by 3 bases and J by 10 bases, leaving 28 bases between them. This CDR3 contains 18 residues. In germline, CDR1 is MNHEY, CDR2 SMNVEV (reference sequence). CDR3 bases: TGTGCCAGCAGTTTGACTTTGCGGGGTTCGGGGCTAGTGGATCCCCAGCATTTT. Protein: CASSLTLRGSGLVDPQHF.